This T cell receptor beta chain was identified in a study of blood T cell repertoires in COVID-19. Clones were sequenced by immunoSEQ multiplex PCR, and TCRdb holds only the in-frame ones, with some missing. Among a few hundred thousand clones listed, about 86% were seen once. The sequence was obtained from a man aged 60 to 75 who had recovered from COVID-19. The sequencing sample was made of peripheral blood.

CDR3 residues: CASIPPMGRQDSNQPQHF. CDR3 coding DNA: TGTGCCAGCATTCCTCCTATGGGGCGGCAGGATAGCAATCAGCCCCAGCATTTT. The rearrangement uses TRBV28 and TRBJ1-5; D is perhaps TRBD1 (5 bases). With 7 bases removed from V and 0 bases from J, the gap between germline ends came to 22 bases. Germline V CDR1 and CDR2: MDHEN, SYDVKM. The CDR3 contains 18 residues.